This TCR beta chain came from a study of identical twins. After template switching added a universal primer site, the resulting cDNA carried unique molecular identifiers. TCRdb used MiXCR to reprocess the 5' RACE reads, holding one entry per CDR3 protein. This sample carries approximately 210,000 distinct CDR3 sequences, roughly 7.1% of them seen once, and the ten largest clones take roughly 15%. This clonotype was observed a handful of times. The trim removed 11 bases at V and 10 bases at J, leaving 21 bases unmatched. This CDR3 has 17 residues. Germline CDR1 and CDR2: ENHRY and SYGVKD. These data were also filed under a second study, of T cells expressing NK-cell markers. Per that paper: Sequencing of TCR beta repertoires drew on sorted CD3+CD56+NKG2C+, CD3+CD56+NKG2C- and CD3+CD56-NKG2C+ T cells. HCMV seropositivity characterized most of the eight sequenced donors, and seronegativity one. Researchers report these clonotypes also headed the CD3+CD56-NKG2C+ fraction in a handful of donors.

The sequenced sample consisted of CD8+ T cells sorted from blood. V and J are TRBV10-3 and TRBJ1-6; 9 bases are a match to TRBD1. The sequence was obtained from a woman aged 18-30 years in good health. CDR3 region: CASATGTGSVGRSPLHF. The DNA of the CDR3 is TGTGCCTCGGCAACCGGGACAGGGTCCGTCGGGAGGTCACCCCTCCACTTT.